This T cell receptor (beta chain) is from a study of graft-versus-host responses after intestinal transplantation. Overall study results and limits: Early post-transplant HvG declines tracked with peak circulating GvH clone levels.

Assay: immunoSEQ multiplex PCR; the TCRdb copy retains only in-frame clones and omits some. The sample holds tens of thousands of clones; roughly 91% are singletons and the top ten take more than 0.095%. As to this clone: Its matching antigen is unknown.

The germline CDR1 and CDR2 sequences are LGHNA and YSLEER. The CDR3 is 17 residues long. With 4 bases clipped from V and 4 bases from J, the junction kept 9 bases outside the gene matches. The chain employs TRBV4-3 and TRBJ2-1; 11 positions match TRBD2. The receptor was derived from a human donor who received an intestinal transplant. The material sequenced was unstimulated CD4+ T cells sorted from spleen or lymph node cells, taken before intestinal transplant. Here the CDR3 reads CASSRAGGTSGYNEQFF. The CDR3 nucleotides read TGCGCCAGCAGCCGGGCCGGCGGGACTAGCGGTTACAATGAGCAGTTCTTC.